This T cell receptor (beta chain) came from a study of cytotoxic CD8 clonotypes in ibrutinib-treated CLL. Study summary: With a range of 6 to 36, the median treatment time before response samples were taken was more than nine months.

Turning to this clone: What it recognizes is unknown.

A 1 in 200,000 to 1 in 1 million T cell depth was the sequencing target. The repertoire was sequenced with immunoSEQ multiplex PCR; TCRdb's copy has only in-frame clones and lacks some. Of 110,000 to 150,000 clones in the sample, under 95% were seen once. Findings of the study overall: Baseline clonality, above age-matched healthy donor levels, tracked circulating CD8+ T-cell counts.

The germline gives CDR1 SGHAT, CDR2 FQNNGV. V was cut by 1 base and J by 5 bases, with 15 bases left in between. This CDR3 has 16 residues. The receptor was isolated from a human donor with chronic lymphocytic leukemia. The material was PBMCs, obtained after 12 months of ibrutinib treatment. This sequence joins TRBV11-2 and TRBJ1-5; D unresolved. This CDR3 is CASSLGPYSSYQPQHF. The CDR3 DNA is TGTGCCAGCAGCTTAGGACCCTACAGCTCTTATCAGCCCCAGCATTTT.